This T cell receptor (beta chain) was recorded in a study of technical replicates of blood from several donors. Generated by immunoSEQ multiplex PCR, the TCRdb table keeps only in-frame clones and is missing some. The sample has approximately 79,000 clones; 96% are singletons. Trimming at V came to 4 bases and at J to 0 bases, leaving 12 bases not matched to a gene. The germline gives CDR1 SGHKS, CDR2 YYEKEE (reference sequence). CDR3 length: 17 amino acids. This clonotype was sampled from a human donor in good health. The sample taken for sequencing was T cells isolated from PBMCs. The rearrangement uses TRBV5-5 and TRBJ1-2; 7 nucleotides match TRBD1. The CDR3 loop reads CASSLGTVITTNYGYTF. CDR3 in DNA: TGTGCCAGCAGCCTGGGGACAGTTATAACCACTAACTATGGCTACACCTTC. The whole variable domain, filled in from reference TRBV5-5 and TRBJ1-2, reads DAGVTQSPTHLIKTRGQQVTLRCSPISGHKSVSWYQQVLGQGPQFIFQYYEKEERGRGNFPDRFSARQFPNYSSELNVNALLLGDSALYLCASSLGTVITTNYGYTFGSGTRLTVV.